A single sample gave rise to the 10 T cell receptor beta chains below, sequenced in a study of cytomegalovirus exposure and HLA in healthy donors. The PCR employed 60 Vbeta primers together with 13 Jbeta primers. The repertoire was sequenced with immunoSEQ multiplex PCR; TCRdb's copy has only in-frame clones and lacks some. The sample shows 40,000 to 55,000 clones, approximately 70% of them seen only once. The source material was PBMCs. These receptor sequences come from a man younger than 45 in good health and CMV-seronegative.

The chain uses TRBV7-7 and TRBJ2-1; D perhaps matches TRBD2 (6 bases). V lost 1 base to trimming and J lost 10 bases, with 11 bases between them. This CDR3 is built from 13 residues. Germline lookup yields CDR1 SSHAT and CDR2 FNYEAQ (reference sequence). The CDR3 protein is CASSLGGNDEQFF. The CDR3 DNA follows: TGTGCCAGCAGCTTAGGCGGGAATGACGAGCAGTTCTTC.

DNA for the CDR3: TGTGCCAGCAGCTCCCGGACCGGACAGAGAGTCACAGATACGCAGTATTTT. Its protein is CASSSRTGQRVTDTQYF. The chain employs TRBV14 and TRBJ2-3; D perhaps matches TRBD1 (6 bases). The CDR3 totals 17 residues. Germline-derived CDR1 and CDR2 are SGHDN and FVKESK. The germline V and J ends were trimmed by 5 bases and 2 bases, with 20 bases remaining between them.

The chain carries TRBV5-6 and TRBJ2-5; D may be TRBD1 (5 bases). V gave up 1 base and J gave up 3 bases, with 13 bases separating them. The CDR3 spans 15 residues. Germline V gene lookup returns CDR1 SGHDT and CDR2 YYEEEE. The CDR3 region is CASSLLKTAKETQYF. In DNA form, the CDR3 reads TGTGCCAGCAGCTTGCTCAAGACAGCTAAAGAGACCCAGTACTTC.

This clone was observed a few times. V and J are TRBV6-4 and TRBJ2-7; 7 bases fit TRBD2. Germline loops: CDR1 MRHNA, CDR2 SNTAGT. This CDR3 is built from 13 residues. The CDR3 nucleotides read TGTGCAGGGGAGGGGCGGGGCGACTACGAGCAGTACTTC. The encoded protein is CAGEGRGDYEQYF.

V gene TRBV30 combines with J gene TRBJ1-5; D is unclear. V gave up 4 bases and J gave up 1 base, with 11 bases separating them. Germline CDR1 and CDR2: GTSNPN and SVGIG (reference sequence). This CDR3 has 14 residues. As DNA, the CDR3 is TGTGCCTGGAACGAGGGAGGGAGCAATCAGCCCCAGCATTTT. Residues: CAWNEGGSNQPQHF.

This clone was seen a single time. This sequence joins TRBV11-2 and TRBJ2-3, with TRBD2 matching over 9 bases. V shed 6 bases, J shed 4 bases, and the junction held 11 bases outside the gene matches. The CDR3 extends over 16 amino acids. Germline V gives CDR1 SGHAT, CDR2 FQNNGV. CDR3 protein: CASRPISGRRSDTQYF. As DNA, the CDR3 is TGTGCCAGCAGACCTATAAGCGGGAGGAGGTCAGATACGCAGTATTTT.

In its sample, this clone was seen once. The V and J genes are TRBV25-1 and TRBJ2-1; D is undetermined. Trimming left V 3 bases short and J 5 bases short, with 14 bases between. The germline V gene has CDR1 MGHDK and CDR2 SYGVNS. This CDR3 is 15 amino acids long. The CDR3 loop is CASSDARIPDNEQFF. The CDR3 DNA is TGTGCCAGCAGTGATGCGCGGATTCCAGACAATGAGCAGTTCTTC.

The chain is built from TRBV2 and TRBJ2-2, with 9 bases fitting TRBD2. CDR1 is SNHLY, CDR2 FYNNEI, per germline. The length of the CDR3 is 16 residues. V trimming: 3 bases; J trimming: 3 bases; junction bases outside the gene matches: 5. The CDR3 bases are TGTGCCAGCAGTGATTGGGCGGGAGGGGACACCGGGGAGCTGTTTTTT. Translated, it gives CASSDWAGGDTGELFF.

This chain uses TRBV5-1 with TRBJ1-2, with 10 bases fitting TRBD1. V was pared by 5 bases and J by 3 bases, with 4 bases of the junction left unmatched. This CDR3 spans 14 amino acids. Germline V gives CDR1 SGHRS, CDR2 YFSETQ. The DNA for the CDR3 is TGCGCCAGCAGTGCCGGGACAGGGGACTATGGCTACACCTTC. This encodes CASSAGTGDYGYTF.

The chain couples TRBV7-2 to TRBJ2-7; D gene uncertain. V lost 5 bases, J lost 3 bases, and 11 bases lay in between. CDR1 is SGHTA, CDR2 FQGNSA, per germline. The CDR3 has 13 amino acids. CDR3 in amino acids: CASSHNPGYEQYF. The CDR3 nucleotides are TGTGCCAGCAGCCACAATCCGGGCTACGAGCAGTACTTC.